The T cell receptor (beta chain) under discussion was sequenced for a study of cytomegalovirus exposure and HLA in healthy donors. Notes on this clone: Its matching antigen is unknown.

CDR1 and CDR2 from the germline V gene are MGHDK and SYGVNS. CDR3 length: 14 amino acids. The germline V and J ends were trimmed by 0 bases and 2 bases, with 7 bases remaining between them. Researchers ran the PCR with 60 Vbeta and 13 Jbeta primers. Authors' data handling: Tens of millions of unique TCR beta chains, some 10 million of them shared, were counted by a later analysis. The method was immunoSEQ multiplex PCR; TCRdb's version includes in-frame clones alone and lacks a portion of them. The V and J calls and clone size are taken from that table; D and trimming were inferred from the DNA. In all, the sample yields under 85,000 clones. Study results and limitations: Productive status was seen about 90% or about 30% of the time for most TCR beta V segments in an earlier analysis. The study designated 150 to 200 TCR beta chains cytomegalovirus-associated. Serostatus for CMV was the only available immune exposure information.

The sequencing sample was made of PBMCs. This chain uses TRBV25-1 with TRBJ2-5, with D possibly TRBD2 on 5 matching bases. This sequence was found in a boy between 10 and 17 years old in good health and CMV-seronegative. The CDR3 is CASSEYGGQETQYF. The CDR3 region has the DNA TGTGCCAGCAGTGAATACGGCGGGCAAGAGACCCAGTACTTC.